This T cell receptor beta chain was sequenced during a study of T cells in Graves' hyperthyroidism and ophthalmopathy. RNA transcripts gave rise to amplified TCR beta CDR3 regions. The study used the HTBI primer set for a first-round RT-PCR of the TCR CDR3. Each CDR3 protein is one row after TCRdb ran MiXCR on the multiplex PCR reads. The profile shows about 840,000 distinct CDR3 sequences, about 38% of them singletons. Sequenced sample: blood. The receptor was isolated from a man in his late teens or twenties with Graves' hyperthyroidism.

The CDR3 DNA reads as TGTGCCAGCAGTACCAGGGACCGCATGAGCTATGGCTACACCTTC. Protein product: CASSTRDRMSYGYTF. The V gene is TRBV12-3 or TRBV12-4, the J gene TRBJ1-2; the D gene is possibly TRBD1 (5 bases). The length of the CDR3 is 15 residues. V was shortened by 5 bases and J by 4 bases, with 17 bases between the two germline ends.